This TCR beta chain emerged from a study of T cells after posttransplantation cyclophosphamide. Clones were sequenced by immunoSEQ multiplex PCR, and TCRdb holds only the in-frame ones, with some missing. The profile shows roughly 3,600 clones, 62% of them singletons. As for this clone: Its antigen remains unknown.

Regarding the study as a whole: Skin or GI-infiltrating T cells shared few TRB sequences with blood.

The CDR3 contains 15 residues. Trimming cost V 2 bases and J 6 bases; bases outside gene matches: 3. Germline CDR1 reads SGHVS; CDR2 reads FNYEAQ. This TCR was sampled from a man aged 25-45 years in good health and a related stem cell transplant donor. V usage is TRBV7-6 and J usage is TRBJ1-5; 11 bases fit TRBD1. Sequencing input: memory CD8+ T cells sorted from blood. The CDR3 sequence: CASSLRTGGGQPQHF. The CDR3, as DNA: TGTGCCAGCAGCTTAAGGACAGGGGGCGGTCAGCCCCAGCATTTT.